The T cell receptor (beta chain) described here comes from a study of T-cell reconstitution after alpha-beta-depleted transplantation in children (dated by TCRdb to the mid-2010s). As for the study more broadly: Using TCR repertoire profiling, the study followed T-cell immune reconstitution in a quantitative way in children after TCRalphabeta/CD19-depleted allogeneic hematopoietic cell transplantation.

On this clonotype: Its target antigen remains unknown. Base-call qualities are not available, and no considerably larger clone is one nucleotide away.

Libraries were built with PCR. Sequencing used an Illumina HiSeq 2500. TCR library preparation used molecular barcoding, with unique molecular identifiers applied to normalize quantification of the TCRbeta repertoire. TCRdb reprocessing: public reads trimmed at Q25 with fastp, clones called with MiXCR, in-frame beta chains kept. Each entry is one CDR3 protein sequence, shown with its most common DNA and genes. Here the sample has fewer than 120,000 distinct CDR3 sequences; 10% occur a single time. The ten most abundant clones make up 8% of the sample. CDR1 and CDR2 were assigned from the germline V gene (reference sequence) as LNHDA and SQIVND. Inclusive of the bounding cysteine and phenylalanine, the CDR3 is 15 residues long. The retained sequence is limited to the CDR3, 45 bases, with the frame set at the first base. Germline trimming: 4 bases from V, 0 bases from J; junction bases outside gene matches: 2.

The clonotype was recovered from a human donor who donated a stem cell graft to a child with acute lymphoblastic leukemia. The source material was PBMCs from the stem cell graft donor, sampled from the stem cell graft. The chain uses TRBV19 and TRBJ2-7; 11 of the junction bases match TRBD1. The nucleotide sequence is TGTGCCAGTAGTACCGGGACAGGGGGCTCCTACGAGCAGTACTTC. It is translated as CASSTGTGGSYEQYF.